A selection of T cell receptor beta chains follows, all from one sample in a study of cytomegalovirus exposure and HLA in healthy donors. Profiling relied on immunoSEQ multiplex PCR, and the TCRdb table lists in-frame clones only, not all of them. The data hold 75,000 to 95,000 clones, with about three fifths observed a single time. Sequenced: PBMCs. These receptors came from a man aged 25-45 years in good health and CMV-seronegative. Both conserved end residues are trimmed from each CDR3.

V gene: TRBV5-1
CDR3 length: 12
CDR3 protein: ASSPGQGVNTIY

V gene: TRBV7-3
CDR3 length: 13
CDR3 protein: ASSLMGTGANVLT

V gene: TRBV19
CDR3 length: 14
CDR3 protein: ASSKRAQPTNEKLF

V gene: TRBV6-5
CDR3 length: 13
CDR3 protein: ASSLTSGSADTQY

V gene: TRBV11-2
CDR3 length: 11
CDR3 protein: ASSLLGTEGYT

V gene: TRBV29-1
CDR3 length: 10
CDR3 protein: SVEGVRVEYT

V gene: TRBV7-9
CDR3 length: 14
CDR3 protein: SSSLALAGNTGELF

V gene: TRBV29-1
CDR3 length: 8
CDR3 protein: SVAEETQY

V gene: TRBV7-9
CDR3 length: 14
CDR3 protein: ASSYTGTGEGYGYT

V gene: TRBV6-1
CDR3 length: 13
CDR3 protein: ASSSGTGVFDEQF

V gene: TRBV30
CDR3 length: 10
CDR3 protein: AWNVQNYGYT

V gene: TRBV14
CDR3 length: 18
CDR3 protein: ASSKRGASGTSGRNYEQY

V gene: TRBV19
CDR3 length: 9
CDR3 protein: ASSIRDTQY

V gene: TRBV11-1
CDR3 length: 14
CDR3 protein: ASSPIRDSFQETQY

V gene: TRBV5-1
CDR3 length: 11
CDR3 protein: ASSLLGGDTQY

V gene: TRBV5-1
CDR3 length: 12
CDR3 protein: ASSLEGGSYEQY

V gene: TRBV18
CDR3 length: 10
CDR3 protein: ASSPPGGGQH

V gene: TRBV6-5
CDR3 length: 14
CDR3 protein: ASSYSGGTGGEKLF

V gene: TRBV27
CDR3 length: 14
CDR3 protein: ASSHRTGGINTEAF

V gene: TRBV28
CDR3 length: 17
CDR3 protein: ASSFIGLAGGSKPDTQY

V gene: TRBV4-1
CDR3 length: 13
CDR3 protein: ASRLVGQKNYGYT

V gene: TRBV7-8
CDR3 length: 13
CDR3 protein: ASSRLSGLGNTIY

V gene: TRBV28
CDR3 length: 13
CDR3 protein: ASSTDSGQDTEAF

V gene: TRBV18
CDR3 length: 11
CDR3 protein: ASSPAGRNEQY

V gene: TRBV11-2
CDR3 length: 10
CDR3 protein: ASSDRRDTQY

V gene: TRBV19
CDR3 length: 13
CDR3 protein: ASTLLTGVDQPQH

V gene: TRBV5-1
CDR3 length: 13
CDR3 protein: ASSFPGQGPYEQY

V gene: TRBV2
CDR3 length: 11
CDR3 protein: ASSHRQSLTQH

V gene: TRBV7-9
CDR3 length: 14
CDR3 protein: ASSLRGGANTGELF

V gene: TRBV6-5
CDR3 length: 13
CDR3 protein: ASSFRDIRGYEQY

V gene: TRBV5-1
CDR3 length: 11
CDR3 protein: ASSPSASSEQF

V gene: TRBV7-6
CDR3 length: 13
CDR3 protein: ASSLEAGAQYGYT

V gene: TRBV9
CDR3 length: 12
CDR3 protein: ASSVGEGAYEQY

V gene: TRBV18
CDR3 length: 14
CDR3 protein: ASSPVQGLRNTEAF

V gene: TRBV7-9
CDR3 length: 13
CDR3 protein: SSSLAEGGNYGYT

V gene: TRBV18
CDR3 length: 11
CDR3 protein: ASSPEVGYEQY

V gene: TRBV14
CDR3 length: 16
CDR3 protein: ASSPRRGTGVSQETQY

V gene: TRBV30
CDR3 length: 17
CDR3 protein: AWSVFQGAFLPPTETQY

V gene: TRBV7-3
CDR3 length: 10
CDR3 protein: ASSNSNYGYT

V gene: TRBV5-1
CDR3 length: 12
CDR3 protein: ASSPGTPRDEQF

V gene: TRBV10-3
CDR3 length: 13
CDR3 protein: AISEGQRHNSPLH

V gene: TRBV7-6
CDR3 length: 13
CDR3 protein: ASSVSGGGYNEQF

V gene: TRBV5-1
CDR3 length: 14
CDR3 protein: ASSFIAARGTGELF

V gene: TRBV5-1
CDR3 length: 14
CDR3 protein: ASSLGGTGGADGYT

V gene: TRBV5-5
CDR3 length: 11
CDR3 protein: ASSLDISYGYT

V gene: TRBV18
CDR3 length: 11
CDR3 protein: ASSPRLDTEAF

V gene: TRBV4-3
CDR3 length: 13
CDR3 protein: ASSQVAGESEKLF

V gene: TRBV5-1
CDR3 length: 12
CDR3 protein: ASSYSGGDYEQY

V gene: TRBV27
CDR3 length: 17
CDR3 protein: ASSLRRLAGLSSYNEQF

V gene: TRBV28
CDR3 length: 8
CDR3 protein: ASSVGEAF

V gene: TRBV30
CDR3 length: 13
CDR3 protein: AWSDPGQGWHEQF

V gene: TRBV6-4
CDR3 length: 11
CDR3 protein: ASSDGSRGEQF

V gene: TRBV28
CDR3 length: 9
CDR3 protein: ASSQNTEAF

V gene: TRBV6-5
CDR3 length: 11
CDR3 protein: ASSRDTTGAQY

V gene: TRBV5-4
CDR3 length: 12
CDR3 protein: ASSLVSNQETQY

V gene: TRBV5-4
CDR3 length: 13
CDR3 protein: ASSSTLGQGVAAF

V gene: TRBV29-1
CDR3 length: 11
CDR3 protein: SVERSRNTEAF